The present entry profiles one T cell receptor (beta chain) with its context. The target of this receptor is not known. The record has no base qualities; no much larger clone is one base away. This record belongs to a study of cytomegalovirus exposure and HLA in healthy donors (dated by TCRdb to 2016 to 2017). Regarding the research as a whole: An earlier analysis of several hundred of the donors reported about 300 Gb of sequence data and around 100 million unique TCR beta sequences obtained from roughly 170 million T cells. To study patterns of TCR occurrence, a later analysis re-analyzed previously published TCR beta repertoires from hundreds of donors and added high-resolution HLA genotyping. To predict cytomegalovirus infection status, the study brought together high-throughput TCR immunosequencing, statistical association of individual TCRs with disease status, and machine learning. An earlier analysis of roughly 580 of the donors used high-throughput TCR beta sequencing to judge whether each TCR beta V gene segment behaved as functional or pseudogenic. Typing coverage differed by locus: A, B, C, DRB1 and DQB1 were typed in roughly 629-640 donors, DQA1 in about 500, DPA1 in 606, and DPB1 in approximately 450. HLA typing covered class I and class II loci at four-digit resolution. In a later genetic analysis, genome-wide SNP genotypes for 398 of the 666 donors were used, and that subset was treated as a discovery cohort. Donor age, sex, ethnicity and CMV serostatus were collected together with the repertoire data. All discovery cohort repertoires had been generated using a single sequencing platform. Of the 398 genotyped donors, roughly 80% fell in the genetic ancestry cluster associated with self-reported Caucasian donors. A handful of DR-DQ haplotypes were handled as single units for association and clustering because linkage in the cohort was strong. The T cell repertoires of several hundred subjects were profiled by immunosequencing and related to cytomegalovirus serostatus. In addition to the first cohort of roughly 700 subjects, a separate validation cohort of over 90 different subjects was used. Among under 450 genotyped donors of the cohort, an average of roughly 240,000 unique TCR beta nucleotide sequences were sequenced per donor, 15% to 20% of them non-productive. Around 330 gigabases of sequencing data and approximately 91 million unique TCR sequences made up an early release that covered several hundred HLA-typed donors. The study aimed to test whether cataloging public T cell receptors could reveal signatures of past pathogen exposure. In the later analysis, no new phenotypic data were used to find candidate immune exposures; instead, reliance was placed on TCR beta sequences and their occurrence across donors. Broad study findings and their caveats: The classifier was reported to diagnose cytomegalovirus status with high specificity and sensitivity in both the original cohort and the validation cohort. Compared with the 666-donor mean, donors in an Asian-associated ancestry cluster had fewer N-insertions in productive TCRs, according to a later genetic analysis. Several of the top co-occurrence clusters appeared to be linked to parvovirus B19, influenza, CMV and Epstein-Barr virus, according to a later analysis. In vitro tests confirmed that three of the cytomegalovirus-associated TCR beta chains recognize cytomegalovirus antigens. According to a later analysis, TCR association rates differed among HLA loci, with DRB1 alleles showing the most associated TCRs and HLA-C alleles showing the fewest. Only TCR beta chains were sequenced in this cohort, and the absence of alpha or paired-chain data limited detectable features. The authors suggested that the approach could potentially be generalized to other disease states and immunological phenotypes. An earlier analysis of 587 of the donors showed that most TCR beta V segments appeared in productive rearrangements either about 87% or about 30% of the time, which broadly matched IMGT annotations. Most TCR sequences were seen in very few donors, while some public TCRs were found in many individuals. CMV serostatus was the only immune exposure information available for the cohort. Most CMV-associated TCR beta chains appeared to be HLA-restricted in a later analysis, and the HLA associations seemed to be driven largely by CMV exposure. A cluster of highly shared sequence variants was judged likely to represent a technical artifact of the sequencing pipeline. Linkage disequilibrium might explain the correlated functional status among segregating V segments, but an unknown experimental factor could not be ruled out. An association between a missense DCLRE1C variant and V-gene and J-gene trimming of TCR beta chains was found in a later genetic analysis and replicated in an independent cohort. In a later analysis, HLA-associated TCR beta chains were found to be more clonally expanded and to have lower generation probabilities than equally common non-associated chains. The study listed approximately 160 TCR beta chains as associated with cytomegalovirus. Around 16 rarely observed V segments, including chromosome 9 orphons, were excluded from the earlier analysis of approximately 600 of the donors because counts were too low. HLA typing was unavailable for some donors at each locus, so association tests used only the typed subset. When HLA alleles, especially DR and DQ, strongly co-occurred, TCR associations were difficult to assign to individual alleles. Specific HLA alleles were associated with roughly 16,000 TCR beta sequences at a false discovery rate of 0.05 in a later analysis. Some IMGT-functional V segments, including TRBV6-2 and TRBV6-3, could not be distinguished by the 87-base-pair reads and were therefore excluded. A further reported finding was that TCR beta sequences accurately predicted the HLA-A and HLA-B alleles for most subjects in the first cohort. Sequencing depth was assumed to be roughly uniform across donors in the presence/absence analyses, though that assumption may not hold.

The CDR3 spans 13 residues, from the cysteine through the phenylalanine. CDR3 DNA only is kept here, 39 bases in frame from base 1. From a lookup of the germline V gene, CDR1 and CDR2 are SGHTA and FQGNSA. Relative to germline, V is 5 bases shorter and J is 3 bases shorter, with 11 bases between their ends. The cohort comprised around 690 healthy bone marrow donors. All cohort members were sampled while nominally healthy, although unrecorded immune exposures were likely present. The donor was CMV seronegative and was included in the group of several hundred seronegative cohort members. A peripheral blood sample was collected from each donor, and TCR beta sequencing was performed on peripheral blood mononuclear cells. Genomic DNA was extracted from the blood cell samples with the Qiagen DNeasy Blood Extraction Kit. Library construction relied on the immunoSEQ multiplex PCR assay. The multiplex PCR relied on a mix of 60 forward primers for TCR Vbeta segments and 13 reverse primers for TCR Jbeta segments. The CDR3 region of rearranged TCR beta genes was amplified from genomic DNA with a multiplex PCR assay. On the Illumina HiSeq System, the amplified TCR beta libraries were sequenced as 87-base-pair reads. In the source study's methods: A later analysis tallied around 80 million unique TCR beta chains across the 700 or so repertoires, and some 10 million of those chains were shared by two or more donors. Raw reads were error-corrected and collapsed into unique sequences with a nearest-neighbor algorithm that merged closely related sequences to remove PCR and sequencing errors. CDR3 sequences were aligned to IMGT reference sequences to assign V, D and J gene segments. Each retained sequence needed at least a six-nucleotide match to both a V gene segment and a J gene segment. A rearrangement counted as productive if the CDR3 had no stop codons and remained in frame with V and J, and every other rearrangement counted as non-productive. CDR3 was defined according to IMGT convention as the region running from the second conserved V-encoded cysteine to the conserved J-encoded phenylalanine. Sequences without an unambiguous match to a single V gene segment were excluded from the earlier analysis of 500 to 700 of the donors. In an earlier analysis of 450 to 700 of the donors, V segments were called functional above 56.7% productive rearrangements and were called segregating when the between-donor standard deviation exceeded 5%. A statistical classification framework was developed to diagnose cytomegalovirus status using the catalog of TCR beta chain sequences. In a later analysis, TCR nucleotide sequences were compared against IMGT/GENE-DB human TR gene sequences so that V and J genes could be assigned. A later analysis assigned CDR3 sequences and most-parsimonious VDJ recombination scenarios with the TCRdist pipeline. In a later analysis, each TCR beta chain was defined by its CDR3 amino acid sequence together with its V-gene family, and reads without a unique V-gene family were excluded. To address suspected cross-contamination and a sequencing artifact, a later analysis removed over 500 highly shared, low-generation-probability nucleotide sequences. In a later analysis, a clonal expansion index was calculated for each public chain from normalized within-repertoire ranks of inferred template counts. In a later analysis, generation probabilities were computed using a VDJ recombination model fitted to out-of-frame rearrangements, and the results were checked against IGoR. Hypergeometric tests were used in a later analysis to score TCR-TCR, TCR-HLA and TCR-CMV co-occurrence, with a repertoire-size bias correction applied to the TCR pairs. In a later analysis, false discovery rates were estimated by permuting HLA or CMV assignments 20 times. In a later analysis, co-occurring TCRs were grouped using DBSCAN, with TCRdist sequence similarity added in when clustering inside HLA-allele-positive subsets. Repertoires with fewer than 30,000 or more than 120,000 public chains, plus five repertoires with anomalous nucleotide sharing, were excluded from co-occurrence clustering. Not all clones reach the TCRdb copy of this immuneACCESS table, which keeps in-frame sequences only. Checked studies attribute under half of the gap to unresolved V genes and leave the rest unexplained. For V, J and clone size, that table is used; D and trimming come from the DNA. For this sample the table gives around 170,000 clones, of which around 80% were detected only once. The ten most abundant clones make up 1.5% to 2% of the sample.

Sequencing input: PBMCs. Recombination connected TRBV7-2 to TRBJ2-7; the best D guess is TRBD1, with 6 bases matching. This clonotype originated in a woman aged 25-40 years in good health and CMV-seronegative. The CDR3 loop reads CASSPQGVYEQYF. In nucleotides, the sequence is TGTGCCAGCAGCCCACAGGGTGTCTACGAGCAGTACTTC.